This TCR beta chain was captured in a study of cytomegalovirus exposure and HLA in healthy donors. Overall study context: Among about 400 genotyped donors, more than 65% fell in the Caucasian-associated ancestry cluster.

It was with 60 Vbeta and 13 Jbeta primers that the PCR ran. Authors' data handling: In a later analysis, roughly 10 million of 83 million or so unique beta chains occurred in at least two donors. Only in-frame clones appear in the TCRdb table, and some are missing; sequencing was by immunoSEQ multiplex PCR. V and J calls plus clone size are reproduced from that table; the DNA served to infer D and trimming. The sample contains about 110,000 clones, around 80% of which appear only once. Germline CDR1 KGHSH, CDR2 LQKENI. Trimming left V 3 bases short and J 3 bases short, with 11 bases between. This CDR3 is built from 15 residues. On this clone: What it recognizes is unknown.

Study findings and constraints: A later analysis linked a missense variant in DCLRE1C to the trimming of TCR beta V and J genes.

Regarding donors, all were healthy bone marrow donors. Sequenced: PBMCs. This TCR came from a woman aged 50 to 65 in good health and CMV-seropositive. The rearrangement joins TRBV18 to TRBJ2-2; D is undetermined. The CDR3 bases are TGTGCCAGCTCACCGTACCAGGATGACACCGGGGAGCTGTTTTTT. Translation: CASSPYQDDTGELFF.